This T cell receptor beta chain stems from a study of T cell changes during pregnancy in multiple sclerosis. V was pared by 1 base and J by 0 bases, with 1 base of the junction left unmatched. The germline CDR1 and CDR2 sequences are KGHSH and LQKENI. CDR3 length: 15 residues. The table lists this clone with a few counts. Only in-frame clones appear in the TCRdb table, and some are missing; sequencing was by immunoSEQ multiplex PCR. The data contain roughly 15,000 clones, 84% of them singletons. The sequencing here drew on CD8+ T cells from peripheral blood mononuclear cells, taken in the third trimester of pregnancy. V usage is TRBV18 and J usage is TRBJ2-5; 8 nucleotides match TRBD1. The receptor was isolated from a female donor in good health, enrolled as a control in a pregnancy study. CDR3 in amino acids: CASSPRDRYQETQYF. DNA of the CDR3: TGTGCCAGCTCACCACGGGACAGGTACCAAGAGACCCAGTACTTC.